One sample yielded the 23 T cell receptor beta chains listed below, sequenced in a study of T cell changes during pregnancy in multiple sclerosis. Generated by immunoSEQ multiplex PCR, the TCRdb table keeps only in-frame clones and is missing some. The sample lists tens of thousands of clones; roughly 90% were seen once. The input for sequencing was CD4+ T cells from peripheral blood mononuclear cells, taken after pregnancy. Receptor source: a female donor with multiple sclerosis, enrolled in a pregnancy study.

The rearrangement uses TRBV19 and TRBJ1-5, with 7 bases lining up with TRBD1. J was trimmed by 1 base and V by 7 bases; bases with no gene match: 4. Germline CDR1 is LNHDA and CDR2 is SQIVND (reference sequence). This CDR3 region has 14 residues. The CDR3 nucleotides read TGTGCCAGTAACACCAGGGGGAGCAATCAGCCCCAGCATTTT. This gives the protein CASNTRGSNQPQHF.

The gene calls are TRBV13 and TRBJ1-1; no clear D gene. V was clipped by 5 bases and J by 0 bases, with 16 bases between them. Per germline, CDR1 PRHDT and CDR2 FYEKMQ (reference sequence). The CDR3 covers 16 residues. The CDR3 DNA sequence: TGTGCCAGCAGCACTTCAGAGGGCAGAATGAACACTGAAGCTTTCTTT. Protein: CASSTSEGRMNTEAFF.

The genes are TRBV4-1 and TRBJ1-2; 8 bases align to TRBD1. CDR3 size: 16 residues. The trim removed 3 bases at V and 4 bases at J, leaving 10 bases unmatched. Per the germline V gene, CDR1 is MGHRA and CDR2 is YSYEKL. The CDR3 DNA reads TGCGCCAGCAGCCAGCCCTCCAGGGGGCGCTCCTATGGCTACACCTTC. Protein: CASSQPSRGRSYGYTF.

The V gene is TRBV27, the J gene TRBJ2-1; the match to TRBD1 covers 9 bases. CDR1 is MNHEY and CDR2 is SMNVEV in the germline V gene (reference sequence). V trimming: 4 bases; J trimming: 5 bases; junction bases outside the gene matches: 0. The CDR3 totals 13 residues. This chain's CDR3 is CASSWTGDNEQFF. DNA for the CDR3: TGTGCCAGCAGTTGGACAGGGGACAATGAGCAGTTCTTC.

This chain links TRBV20-1 with TRBJ1-2; tentatively, D is TRBD1 (5 bases). Germline CDR1 is DFQATT and CDR2 is SNEGSKA (reference sequence). V was clipped by 3 bases and J by 8 bases, with 10 bases between them. This CDR3 contains 11 residues. The CDR3 coding sequence is TGCAGTGCTAGGTCGCAGGGAGGCTACACCTTC. This codes for CSARSQGGYTF.

In its sample, this clone was seen once. The CDR3: CASSQPRGRLDGYTF. Written as DNA, the CDR3 is TGTGCCAGCAGCCAACCCAGGGGAAGGTTGGACGGCTACACCTTC. The chain joins TRBV14 to TRBJ1-2, with a weak D call TRBD1 (6 bases). Looked up from germline, CDR1 is SGHDN and CDR2 is FVKESK. The V end lost 2 bases, the J end lost 8 bases, and 18 bases lay between the germline ends. The CDR3 sequence is 15 residues long.

The V and J genes are TRBV4-3 and TRBJ2-2; weak D call: TRBD1 (6 bases). Germline V gives CDR1 LGHNA, CDR2 YSLEER. The length of the CDR3 is 16 residues. V gave up 2 bases and J gave up 5 bases, with 15 bases separating them. The CDR3 loop is CASSQTQGIRTGELFF. The CDR3 DNA reads as TGCGCCAGCAGCCAAACCCAGGGGATTAGGACCGGGGAGCTGTTTTTT.

The V gene is TRBV30, the J gene TRBJ1-4; D unresolved. Germline V gene lookup returns CDR1 GTSNPN and CDR2 SVGIG (reference sequence). The CDR3 has 15 residues. The V end lost 1 base, the J end lost 0 bases, and 9 bases lay between the germline ends. The CDR3 spells CAWSDGIATNEKLFF. DNA for the CDR3: TGTGCCTGGAGTGACGGGATTGCAACTAATGAAAAACTGTTTTTT. The whole variable domain, remainder taken from reference TRBV30 and TRBJ1-4, is SQTIHQWPATLVQPVGSPLSLECTVEGTSNPNLYWYRQAAGRGLQLLFYSVGIGQISSEVPQNLSASRPQDRQFILSSKKLLLSDSGFYLCAWSDGIATNEKLFFGSGTQLSVL.

The rearrangement uses TRBV7-2 and TRBJ1-1; tentatively, D is TRBD1 (5 bases). Deletions cut 1 base from V and 4 bases from J, with 7 bases between. The CDR3 consists of 13 residues. Germline loops: CDR1 SGHTA, CDR2 FQGNSA. The CDR3 here is CASSLDQGTEAFF. CDR3 nucleotides: TGTGCCAGCAGCTTAGATCAGGGCACTGAAGCTTTCTTT.

This sequence joins TRBV5-4 and TRBJ1-1, with 7 bases lining up with TRBD1. The CDR3 runs to 16 residues. The germline V gene encodes CDR1 SGHNT and CDR2 YYREEE (reference sequence). V was clipped by 4 bases and J by 3 bases; unmatched bases: 12. CDR3: CASSLGGGGRDTEAFF. In nucleotides, the CDR3 is TGTGCCAGCAGCCTCGGAGGGGGCGGGCGGGACACTGAAGCTTTCTTT.

CDR3 loop: CASSFNTGVQETQYF. The CDR3 DNA reads as TGTGCCAGCAGCTTCAATACAGGGGTTCAAGAGACCCAGTACTTC. The chain has TRBV5-4 and TRBJ2-5; 7 bases fit TRBD1. V shed 2 bases, J shed 2 bases, and the junction held 6 bases outside the gene matches. The germline V gene encodes CDR1 SGHNT and CDR2 YYREEE (reference sequence). There are 15 residues in the CDR3.

V usage is TRBV7-2 and J usage is TRBJ2-7; 10 positions match TRBD1. Germline values: CDR1 SGHTA, CDR2 FQGNSA. With 4 bases clipped from V and 6 bases from J, the junction kept 6 bases outside the gene matches. CDR3 length equals 14 residues. CDR3: CASSSQGQGTEQYF. The CDR3, as DNA: TGTGCCAGCAGCTCGCAGGGACAGGGGACCGAGCAGTACTTC.

J is TRBJ2-7 and V is TRBV7-9; a possible D gene is TRBD2 (5 bases). Trimming took 5 bases from V and 7 from J, leaving 9 bases between them. Germline CDR1 reads SEHNR; CDR2 reads FQNEAQ (reference sequence). The CDR3 runs 11 residues. The CDR3 is CASSARGEQYF. As DNA, the CDR3 is TGTGCCAGCAGCGCCCGAGGGGAGCAGTACTTC.

V usage is TRBV7-2 and J usage is TRBJ2-3; 9 bases agree with TRBD2. There are 17 residues in the CDR3. Trimming at V came to 2 bases and at J to 1 base, leaving 7 bases not matched to a gene. Germline V gene lookup returns CDR1 SGHTA and CDR2 FQGNSA. CDR3 region: CASSLRGGALRTDTQYF. In nucleotides, the CDR3 is TGTGCCAGCAGCTTACGCGGGGGGGCCCTACGCACAGATACGCAGTATTTT.

The chain uses TRBV11-2 and TRBJ2-1; TRBD1 might be the D (6 bases). Trimming cost V 7 bases and J 2 bases, with 12 bases left between them. CDR1 and CDR2 (germline): SGHAT, FQNNGV. CDR3 size: 14 residues. CDR3 loop: CASTYRVAYNEQFF. Written as DNA, the CDR3 is TGTGCCAGCACCTACAGGGTCGCCTACAATGAGCAGTTCTTC. The variable domain in full, with the rest retrieved from reference TRBV11-2 and TRBJ2-1, is EAGVAQSPRYKIIEKRQSVAFWCNPISGHATLYWYQQILGQGPKLLIQFQNNGVVDDSQLPKDRFSAERLKGVDSTLKIQPAKLEDSAVYLCASTYRVAYNEQFFGPGTRLTVL.

The chain combines TRBV7-9 with TRBJ1-4; 7 nucleotides match TRBD1. CDR3 length: 14 residues. The J segment lost 8 bases and the V segment lost 5 bases, leaving 8 bases of the junction unmatched. The V gene's germline CDR1 is SEHNR and CDR2 FQNEAQ (reference sequence). CDR3 protein: CASSLPGGEEKLFF. The CDR3 region has the DNA TGTGCCAGCAGCCTTCCAGGGGGTGAGGAAAAACTGTTTTTT.

This chain uses TRBV4-3 with TRBJ1-2; D is unclear. This CDR3 is 17 amino acids long. CDR1 LGHNA and CDR2 YSLEER come from the germline V gene. V shed 0 bases and J shed 2 bases, with 16 bases lying between them. For the CDR3, the DNA is TGCGCCAGCAGCCAAGACCCCAGGAACCTTGTAAACTATGGCTACACCTTC. It specifies CASSQDPRNLVNYGYTF.

The V gene is TRBV2, the J gene TRBJ1-1; D is unclear. This CDR3 has 14 residues. The V end lost 4 bases, the J end lost 0 bases, and 9 bases lay between the germline ends. The germline V gene has CDR1 SNHLY and CDR2 FYNNEI. The CDR3 DNA reads TGTGCCAGCAGTGTCTGGCAGATGAACACTGAAGCTTTCTTT. It specifies CASSVWQMNTEAFF. The complete variable domain, with remaining parts taken from reference TRBV2 and TRBJ1-1, reads EPEVTQTPSHQVTQMGQEVILRCVPISNHLYFYWYRQILGQKVEFLVSFYNNEISEKSEIFDDQFSVERPDGSNFTLKIRSTKLEDSAMYFCASSVWQMNTEAFFGQGTRLTVV.

This chain links TRBV7-3 with TRBJ2-1; 8 bases are shared with TRBD1. Trimming took 3 bases from V and 4 from J; bases not matched to a gene: 5. CDR3 length: 15 residues. Germline assignment: CDR1 SGHTA and CDR2 FQGTGA. CDR3 in DNA: TGTGCCAGCAGCTTCGGGACAGGAGGGTACAATGAGCAGTTCTTC. This sequence encodes CASSFGTGGYNEQFF.

This clone has a handful of counts. Germline and junction disagree at one end, which may indicate a read error. This chain connects TRBV2 to TRBJ2-7, with a possible D match to TRBD1 (6 bases). CDR3 length: 10 amino acids. Looked up from germline, CDR1 is SNHLY and CDR2 is FYNNEI. The CDR3 nucleotides are TGTGCCAGCAGTGTTCGGGACACCGTATTC. It yields the protein CASSVRDTVF.

This sequence joins TRBV19 and TRBJ1-5, with 8 positions matching TRBD1. J lost 5 bases, V lost 4 bases, and 10 bases had no gene match. Germline loops: CDR1 LNHDA, CDR2 SQIVND (reference sequence). This CDR3 has 16 amino acids. In DNA, the CDR3 is TGTGCCAGTAGTACCACTCCCGCAGGGGGCTATCAGCCCCAGCATTTT. Translated, it gives CASSTTPAGGYQPQHF.

The gene calls are TRBV4-2 and TRBJ2-1; 7 nucleotides agree with TRBD1. CDR1 and CDR2 from the germline V gene are LGHNA and YNFKEQ. V lost 3 bases and J lost 2; bases outside the gene matches: 7. The CDR3 is 16 amino acids. The CDR3 DNA is TGTGCCAGCAGCCACGGGGACAGAGGAACCTACAATGAGCAGTTCTTC. It translates to CASSHGDRGTYNEQFF.

Turning to this clone: Its ends do not fully match the called genes, so a read error is possible. The chain is built from TRBV4-2 and TRBJ2-1, with 12 nucleotides matching TRBD2. The CDR3 is 19 residues long. Germline V gene sequence: CDR1 LGHNA, CDR2 YNFKEQ. CDR3 coding DNA: TGTGCCGGCAGCCAAGGAAAGACTAGCGGGGGAACATCCTACAATGAGCAGTTCTTC. Its protein is CAGSQGKTSGGTSYNEQFF.